This T cell receptor (beta chain) was profiled in a study of CD8+ T cells in alopecia areata. At the level of the study: Treatment of the treated patients consisted of oral tofacitinib, 5 to 10 mg twice daily. Notes on the study in general: Relative to normal scalp, lesional scalp, especially alopecia totalis/universalis, showed higher clonality. In scalp and blood during tofacitinib, many expanded lesional clones persisted.

Treatment reported: oral pan-JAK inhibitor, 5-10 mg twice daily. Sampling of alopecia areata patients yielded lesional scalp punch biopsies as well as peripheral blood. This clone turned up a few times. As yet, its antigen is unknown. Germline assignment: CDR1 SQVTM and CDR2 ANQGSEA. CDR3 length: 15 amino acids. Trimming left V 3 bases short and J 6 bases short, with 18 bases between. Following extraction, RNA underwent reverse transcription to cDNA, which served as the sequencing template. The repertoire was sequenced with immunoSEQ multiplex PCR; TCRdb's copy has only in-frame clones and lacks some. This table holds 120,000 or so clones, over 60% found once.

The sequencing here drew on CD4+ T cells sorted from blood, taken at week 4, from a patient treated with tofacitinib. The sequence was obtained from a human donor with alopecia areata. The chain combines TRBV29-1 with TRBJ2-1; possibly TRBD2 for D (5 bases). CDR3 nucleotides: TGCAGCGTTGATAAACGGAGCGGTTATCTCAATGAGCAGTTCTTC. It yields the protein CSVDKRSGYLNEQFF.